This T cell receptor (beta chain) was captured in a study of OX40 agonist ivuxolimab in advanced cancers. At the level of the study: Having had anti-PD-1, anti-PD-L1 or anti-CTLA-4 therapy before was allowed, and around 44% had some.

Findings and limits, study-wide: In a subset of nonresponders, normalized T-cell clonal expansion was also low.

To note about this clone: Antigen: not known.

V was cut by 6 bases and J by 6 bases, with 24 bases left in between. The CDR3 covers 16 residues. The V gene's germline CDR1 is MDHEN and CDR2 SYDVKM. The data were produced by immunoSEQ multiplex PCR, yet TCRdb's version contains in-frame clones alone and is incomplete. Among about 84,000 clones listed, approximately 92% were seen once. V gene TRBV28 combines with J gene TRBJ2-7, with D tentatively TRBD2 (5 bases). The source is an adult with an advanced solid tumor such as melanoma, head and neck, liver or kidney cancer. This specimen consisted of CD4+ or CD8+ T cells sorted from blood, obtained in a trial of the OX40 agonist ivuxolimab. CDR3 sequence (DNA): TGTGCCAGCAGCACAACGGGAAGCGGCCCCAGATCCGAGCAGTACTTC. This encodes CASSTTGSGPRSEQYF.